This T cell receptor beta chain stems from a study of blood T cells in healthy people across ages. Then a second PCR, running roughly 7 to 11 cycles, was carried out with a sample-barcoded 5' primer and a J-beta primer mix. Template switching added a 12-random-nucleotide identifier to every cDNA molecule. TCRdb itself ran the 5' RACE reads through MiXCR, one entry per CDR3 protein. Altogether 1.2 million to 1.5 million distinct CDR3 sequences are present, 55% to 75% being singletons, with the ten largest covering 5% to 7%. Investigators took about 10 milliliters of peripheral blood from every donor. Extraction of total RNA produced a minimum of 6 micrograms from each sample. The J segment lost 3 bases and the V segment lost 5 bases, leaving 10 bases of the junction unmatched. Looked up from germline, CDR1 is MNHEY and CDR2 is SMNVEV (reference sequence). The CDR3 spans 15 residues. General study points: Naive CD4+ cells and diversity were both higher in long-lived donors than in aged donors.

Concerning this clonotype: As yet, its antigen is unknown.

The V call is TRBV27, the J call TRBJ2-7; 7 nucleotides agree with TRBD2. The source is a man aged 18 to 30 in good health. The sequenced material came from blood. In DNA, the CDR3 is TGTGCCAGCAGTGCCCCCTCACGGGGGGTCTACGAGCAGTACTTC. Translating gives CASSAPSRGVYEQYF.